These 10 T cell receptor beta chains were all obtained from the same sample, sequenced in a study of blood T cell repertoires in COVID-19. The protocol was immunoSEQ multiplex PCR, while the TCRdb copy is restricted to in-frame clones and leaves out a portion. Of over 250,000 clones in the sample, 80% to 95% were seen once. Sequenced input: PBMCs or T cells enriched from blood (not recorded which). Receptor source: a woman between 25 and 40 years old who had recovered from COVID-19.

This chain links TRBV3-1 (or the pseudogene TRBV3-2) with TRBJ1-6; a weak D match, TRBD1 (6 bases). The length of the CDR3 is 15 residues. Germline CDR1 reads LGHDT; CDR2 reads YNNKEL (reference sequence). With 4 bases removed from V and 10 bases from J, the gap between germline ends came to 17 bases. CDR3 region: CASSPQGEMRSPLHF. CDR3 DNA: TGTGCCAGCAGCCCACAGGGTGAAATGAGGTCACCCCTCCACTTT.

This clone was seen more than once but under ten times. The V gene is TRBV5-3, the J gene TRBJ2-5; D gene uncertain. TRBV5-3 is an ORF; its function is uncertain. The CDR3 totals 14 residues. V was shortened by 4 bases and J by 1 base, with 11 bases between the two germline ends. The CDR3 spells CARSLVTTQETQYF. Here the CDR3 DNA reads TGTGCCAGAAGCCTTGTAACTACCCAAGAGACCCAGTACTTC.

The gene calls are TRBV28 and TRBJ1-2; D is unclear. V was cut by 4 bases and J by 2 bases, with 14 bases left in between. This CDR3 has 15 residues. Germline V gene lookup returns CDR1 MDHEN and CDR2 SYDVKM. CDR3 bases: TGTGCCAGCAGTTCAGTAGGAGAGAGAAACTATGGCTACACCTTC. It encodes CASSSVGERNYGYTF.

The chain is built from TRBV7-9 and TRBJ2-2; 10 nucleotides align to TRBD1. Trimming at V came to 6 bases and at J to 6 bases, leaving 7 bases not matched to a gene. The CDR3 is 15 residues long. The germline V gene has CDR1 SEHNR and CDR2 FQNEAQ (reference sequence). The CDR3 nucleotides read TGTGCCAGCAGTTCCGGGACAGGGGATTCCGGGGAGCTGTTTTTT. It yields the protein CASSSGTGDSGELFF.

The chain couples TRBV7-3 to TRBJ1-1, with D perhaps TRBD1 (6 bases). V was trimmed by 6 bases and J by 4 bases, leaving 15 bases between them. Germline CDR1 SGHTA, CDR2 FQGTGA. The CDR3 loop spans 14 amino acids. DNA for the CDR3: TGTGCCAGCAGTCTAGGGGGTCGGGGCACTGAAGCTTTCTTT. This gives the protein CASSLGGRGTEAFF.

This clone was detected only once. CDR3 in DNA: TGTGCCAGCAGCCTGAGCGGGCCCTCCTACGAGCAGTACTTC. Translating gives CASSLSGPSYEQYF. The chain employs TRBV6-2 or TRBV6-3 and TRBJ2-7; D perhaps matches TRBD2 (6 bases). The CDR3 loop spans 14 amino acids. Trimming shortened V by 6 bases and J by 0 bases, and 12 bases separated the two germline ends. CDR1 MNHEY and CDR2 SVGEGT come from the germline V gene.

In this sample, this clone turned up a few times. The chain combines TRBV19 with TRBJ2-4; D remains ambiguous. The V end lost 3 bases, the J end lost 4 bases, and 10 bases lay between the germline ends. This CDR3 region has 14 residues. The germline V gene has CDR1 LNHDA and CDR2 SQIVND (reference sequence). The CDR3 DNA is TGTGCCAGTAGTATGGAGAGACTGAAAAACATTCAGTACTTC. It specifies CASSMERLKNIQYF. The complete variable domain, with remaining parts taken from reference TRBV19 and TRBJ2-4, reads DGGITQSPKYLFRKEGQNVTLSCEQNLNHDAMYWYRQDPGQGLRLIYYSQIVNDFQKGDIAEGYSVSREKKESFPLTVTSAQKNPTAFYLCASSMERLKNIQYFGAGTRLSVL.

The V call is TRBV28, the J call TRBJ2-3; 11 nucleotides agree with TRBD2. The CDR3 totals 15 residues. Germline V gene data show CDR1 as MDHEN and CDR2 as SYDVKM. V shed 4 bases, J shed 3 bases, and the junction held 3 bases outside the gene matches. The CDR3 loop is CASSSGLAGTDTQYF. CDR3 sequence (DNA): TGTGCCAGCAGTTCTGGACTAGCGGGTACAGATACGCAGTATTTT.

This chain joins TRBV6-5 and TRBJ1-3; 10 bases align to TRBD1. From germline, CDR1 is MNHEY and CDR2 SVGAGI. The CDR3 has 15 residues. V lost 5 bases to trimming and J lost 1 base; unmatched junction nucleotides: 2. Here the CDR3 DNA reads TGTGCCAGCAGTAAGGACAGGGGGTCTGGAAACACCATATATTTT. Translation: CASSKDRGSGNTIYF.

The rearrangement joins TRBV29-1 to TRBJ2-2; 7 bases fit TRBD1. The ends lost 0 bases at V and 4 bases at J; junction bases unmatched: 2. Per germline, CDR1 SQVTM and CDR2 ANQGSEA. CDR3 length equals 14 residues. CDR3 protein: CSVEDTGATGELFF. CDR3 nucleotides: TGCAGCGTTGAAGATACAGGGGCCACCGGGGAGCTGTTTTTT.